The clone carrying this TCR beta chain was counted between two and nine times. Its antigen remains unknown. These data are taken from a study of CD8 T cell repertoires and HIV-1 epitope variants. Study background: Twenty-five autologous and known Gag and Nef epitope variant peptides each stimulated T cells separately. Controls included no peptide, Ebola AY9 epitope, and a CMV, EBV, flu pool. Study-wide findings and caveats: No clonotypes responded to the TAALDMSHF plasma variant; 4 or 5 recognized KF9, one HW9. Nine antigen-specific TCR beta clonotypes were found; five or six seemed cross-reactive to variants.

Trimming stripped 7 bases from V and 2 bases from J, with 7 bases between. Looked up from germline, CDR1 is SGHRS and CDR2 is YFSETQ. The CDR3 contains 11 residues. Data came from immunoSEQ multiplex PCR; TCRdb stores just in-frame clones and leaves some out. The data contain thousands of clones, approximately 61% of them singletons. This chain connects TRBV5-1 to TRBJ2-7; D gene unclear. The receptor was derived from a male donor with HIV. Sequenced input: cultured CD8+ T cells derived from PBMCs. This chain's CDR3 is CASDVTYEQYF. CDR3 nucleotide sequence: TGCGCCAGCGATGTTACCTACGAGCAGTACTTC.